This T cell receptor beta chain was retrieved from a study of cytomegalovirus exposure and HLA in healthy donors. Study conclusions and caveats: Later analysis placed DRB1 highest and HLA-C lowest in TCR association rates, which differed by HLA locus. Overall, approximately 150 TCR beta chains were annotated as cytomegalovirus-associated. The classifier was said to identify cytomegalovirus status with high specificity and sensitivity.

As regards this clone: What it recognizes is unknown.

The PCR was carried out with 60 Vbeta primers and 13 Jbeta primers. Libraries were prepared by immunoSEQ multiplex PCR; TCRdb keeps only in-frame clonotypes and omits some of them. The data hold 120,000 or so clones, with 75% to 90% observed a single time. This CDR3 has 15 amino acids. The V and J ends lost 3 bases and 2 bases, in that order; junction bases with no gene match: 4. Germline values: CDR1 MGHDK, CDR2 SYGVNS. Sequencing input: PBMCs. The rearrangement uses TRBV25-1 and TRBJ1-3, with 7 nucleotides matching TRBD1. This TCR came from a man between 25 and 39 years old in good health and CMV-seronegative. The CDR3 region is CASSDLTGAGNTIYF. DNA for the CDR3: TGTGCCAGCAGTGACCTAACAGGGGCTGGAAACACCATATATTTT.